These 7 T cell receptor beta chains were sequenced from one sample in a study of T cell responses to AZD1222 COVID-19 vaccine. Sequenced by immunoSEQ multiplex PCR; TCRdb stores in-frame clones only, minus some. Of about 120,000 clones in the sample, 75% to 90% are singletons; the top ten hold roughly 3.9%. The specimen was peripheral blood, collected on day 0 of MenACWY control vaccination. The receptor set was obtained from an adult in good health.

The chain couples TRBV7-3 to TRBJ2-6; D is unresolved. Germline CDR1 is SGHTA and CDR2 is FQGTGA. This CDR3 has 14 residues. V was pared by 4 bases and J by 1 base, with 5 bases between. The CDR3, as DNA: TGTGCCAGCAGCTCCAATTCTGGGGCCAACGTCCTGACTTTC. Translating it yields CASSSNSGANVLTF.

This clone was detected only a few times. The chain is built from TRBV5-4 and TRBJ1-4; 9 bases are a match to TRBD1. Germline trimming cut 3 bases from V and 7 bases from J; bases unmatched to any gene: 7. CDR1 is SGHNT and CDR2 is YYREEE in the germline V gene (reference sequence). The CDR3 extends over 15 amino acids. CDR3: CASSSTGGEGEKLFF. CDR3 coding DNA: TGTGCCAGCAGCTCGACAGGGGGTGAGGGTGAAAAACTGTTTTTT.

This chain joins TRBV28 and TRBJ1-2; D is unresolved. This CDR3 contains 14 residues. V dropped 5 bases and J dropped 8 bases, with 18 bases sitting between them. From germline, CDR1 is MDHEN and CDR2 SYDVKM. The CDR3 is CASSPIPRGSGYTF. CDR3 coding DNA: TGTGCCAGCAGTCCAATCCCGCGAGGTTCCGGCTACACCTTC.

The V and J genes are TRBV2 and TRBJ1-4; tentative D call: TRBD1 (6 bases). Germline V gene lookup returns CDR1 SNHLY and CDR2 FYNNEI. CDR3 length: 15 residues. V was cut by 7 bases and J by 0 bases, with 12 bases left in between. CDR3: CASIEQGTTNEKLFF. CDR3 nucleotides: TGTGCCAGCATAGAGCAGGGGACAACTAATGAAAAACTGTTTTTT.

The rearrangement uses TRBV29-1 and TRBJ2-5; 9 bases line up with TRBD1. The V gene's germline CDR1 is SQVTM and CDR2 ANQGSEA. CDR3 length equals 12 residues. V lost 6 bases and J lost 5; bases outside the gene matches: 4. CDR3 protein: CSVTGGWETQYF. The CDR3 coding sequence is TGCAGCGTAACAGGGGGCTGGGAGACCCAGTACTTC.

The rearrangement links TRBV7-9 to TRBJ1-3; TRBD1 agrees at 10 bases. Trimming took 1 base from V and 2 from J; bases not matched to a gene: 5. The CDR3 totals 17 residues. Per germline, CDR1 SEHNR and CDR2 FQNEAQ (reference sequence). As DNA, the CDR3 is TGTGCCAGCAGCTTAGGGGACAGGGGACGAACTGGAAACACCATATATTTT. Protein sequence: CASSLGDRGRTGNTIYF.

The rearrangement uses TRBV6-2 or TRBV6-3 and TRBJ2-3; D is unclear. Germline assignment: CDR1 MNHEY and CDR2 SVGEGT. CDR3 length: 12 amino acids. Trimming removed 2 bases at V and 2 bases at J, with 2 bases between. In nucleotides, the CDR3 is TGTGCCAGCAGTTACCTCACAGATACGCAGTATTTT. Its protein is CASSYLTDTQYF.